One T cell receptor (beta chain) is described in this entry. This entry is derived from a study of blood T cell repertoires in COVID-19. Across the whole study: Collection of acute and convalescent COVID-19 samples took place in the United States, Italy and Spain. T cells, B-cell-depleted T cells, or PBMCs supplied cDNA or gDNA.

CDR3 size: 16 residues. Germline CDR1 MNHEY, CDR2 SVGAGI. Trimming took off 2 bases at V and 2 bases at J, with 14 bases between the two ends. Repertoires were generated with immunoSEQ multiplex PCR, while TCRdb's copy carries only in-frame clones and drops some. The repertoire has fewer than 45,000 clones, 85% of them found once; the top ten carry approximately 15%. The TCR was taken from a human donor in a cohort sampled during active COVID-19. Specimen: peripheral blood. This chain joins TRBV6-5 and TRBJ2-3; TRBD1 might be the D (7 bases). The CDR3 here is CASSYAGGTATDTQYF. DNA of the CDR3: TGTGCCAGCAGTTACGCAGGCGGGACAGCCACAGATACGCAGTATTTT.